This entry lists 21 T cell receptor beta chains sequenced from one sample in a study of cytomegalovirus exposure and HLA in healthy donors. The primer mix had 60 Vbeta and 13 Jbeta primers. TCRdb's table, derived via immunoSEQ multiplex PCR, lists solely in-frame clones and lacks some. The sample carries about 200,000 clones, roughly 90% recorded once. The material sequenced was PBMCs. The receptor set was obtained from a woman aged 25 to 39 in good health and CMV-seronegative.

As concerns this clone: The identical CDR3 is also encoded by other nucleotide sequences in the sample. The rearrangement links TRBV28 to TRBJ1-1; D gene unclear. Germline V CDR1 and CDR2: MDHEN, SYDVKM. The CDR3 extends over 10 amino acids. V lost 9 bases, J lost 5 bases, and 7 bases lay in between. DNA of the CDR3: TGTGCCAGTGGGAGAACTGAAGCTTTCTTT. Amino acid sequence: CASGRTEAFF.

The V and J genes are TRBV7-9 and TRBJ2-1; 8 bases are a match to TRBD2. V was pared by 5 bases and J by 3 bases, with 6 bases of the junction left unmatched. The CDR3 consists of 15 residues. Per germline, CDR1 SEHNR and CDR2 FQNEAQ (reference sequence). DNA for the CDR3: TGTGCCAGCAGCATTCCGGGACTAGGCTACAATGAGCAGTTCTTC. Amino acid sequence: CASSIPGLGYNEQFF.

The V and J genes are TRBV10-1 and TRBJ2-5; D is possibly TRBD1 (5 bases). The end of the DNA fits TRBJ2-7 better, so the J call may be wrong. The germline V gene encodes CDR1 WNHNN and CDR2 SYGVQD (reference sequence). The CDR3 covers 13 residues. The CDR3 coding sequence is TGCGCCAGCAGTGAGTTTCAGGGCTACGAGCAGTACTTC. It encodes CASSEFQGYEQYF.

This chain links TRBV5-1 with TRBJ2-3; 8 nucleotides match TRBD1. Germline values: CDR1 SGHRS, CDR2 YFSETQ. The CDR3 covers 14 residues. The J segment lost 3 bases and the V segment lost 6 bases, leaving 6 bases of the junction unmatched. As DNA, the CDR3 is TGCGCCAGCAACCTGGACAGGGCGACAGATACGCAGTATTTT. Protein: CASNLDRATDTQYF.

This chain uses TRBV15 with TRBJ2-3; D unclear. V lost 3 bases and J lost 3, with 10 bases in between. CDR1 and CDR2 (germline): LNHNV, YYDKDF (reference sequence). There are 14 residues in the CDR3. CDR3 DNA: TGTGCCACCAGCAGGACACCGATGACAGATACGCAGTATTTT. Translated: CATSRTPMTDTQYF.

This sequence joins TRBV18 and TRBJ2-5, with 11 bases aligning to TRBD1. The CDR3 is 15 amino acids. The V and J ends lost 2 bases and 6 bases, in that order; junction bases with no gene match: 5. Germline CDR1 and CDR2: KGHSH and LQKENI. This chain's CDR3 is CASSPGQGAIQTQYF. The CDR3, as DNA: TGTGCCAGCTCACCAGGACAGGGGGCGATTCAGACCCAGTACTTC.

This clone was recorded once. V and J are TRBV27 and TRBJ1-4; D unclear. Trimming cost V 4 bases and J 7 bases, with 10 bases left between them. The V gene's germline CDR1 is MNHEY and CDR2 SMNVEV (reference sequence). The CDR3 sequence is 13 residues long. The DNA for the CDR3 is TGTGCCAGCAGTTGGACTTGGGGTGAAAAACTGTTTTTT. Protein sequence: CASSWTWGEKLFF.

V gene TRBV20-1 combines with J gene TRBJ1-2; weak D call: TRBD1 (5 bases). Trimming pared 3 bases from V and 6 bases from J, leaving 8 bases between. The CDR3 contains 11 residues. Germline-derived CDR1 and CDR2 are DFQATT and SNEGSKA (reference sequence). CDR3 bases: TGCAGTGCTAGTTTAGGGGATGGCTACACCTTC. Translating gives CSASLGDGYTF.

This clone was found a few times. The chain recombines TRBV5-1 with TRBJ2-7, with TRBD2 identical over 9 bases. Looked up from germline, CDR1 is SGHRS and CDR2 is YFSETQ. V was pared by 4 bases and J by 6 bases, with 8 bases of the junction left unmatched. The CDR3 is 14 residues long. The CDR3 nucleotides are TGCGCCAGCAGCGGGGGGACTAGCTTGGTCGAGCAGTACTTC. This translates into CASSGGTSLVEQYF.

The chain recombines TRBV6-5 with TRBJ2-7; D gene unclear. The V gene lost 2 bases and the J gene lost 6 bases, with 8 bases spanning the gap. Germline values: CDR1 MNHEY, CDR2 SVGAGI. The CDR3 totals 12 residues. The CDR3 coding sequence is TGTGCCAGCAGTTACGGTGGCCCCGAGCAGTACTTC. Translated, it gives CASSYGGPEQYF.

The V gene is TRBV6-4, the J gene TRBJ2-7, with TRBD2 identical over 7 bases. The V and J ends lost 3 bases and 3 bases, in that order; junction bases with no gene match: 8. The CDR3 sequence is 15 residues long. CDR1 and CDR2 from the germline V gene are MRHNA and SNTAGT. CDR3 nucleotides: TGTGCCAGCAGTGAAGCGGCGGGGGTTGACTACGAGCAGTACTTC. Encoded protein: CASSEAAGVDYEQYF.

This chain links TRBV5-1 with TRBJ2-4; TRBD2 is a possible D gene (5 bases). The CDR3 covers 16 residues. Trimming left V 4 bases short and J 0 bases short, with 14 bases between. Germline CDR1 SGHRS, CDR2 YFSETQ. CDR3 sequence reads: CASSPDREIAKNIQYF. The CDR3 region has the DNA TGCGCCAGCAGCCCTGACCGGGAAATAGCCAAAAACATTCAGTACTTC.

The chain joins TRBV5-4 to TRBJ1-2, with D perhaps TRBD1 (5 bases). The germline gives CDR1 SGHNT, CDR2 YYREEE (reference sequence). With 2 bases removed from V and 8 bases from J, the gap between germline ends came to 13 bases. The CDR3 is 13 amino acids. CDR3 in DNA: TGTGCCAGCAGCTTAAATACAGGTCGCGGCTACACCTTC. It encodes CASSLNTGRGYTF.

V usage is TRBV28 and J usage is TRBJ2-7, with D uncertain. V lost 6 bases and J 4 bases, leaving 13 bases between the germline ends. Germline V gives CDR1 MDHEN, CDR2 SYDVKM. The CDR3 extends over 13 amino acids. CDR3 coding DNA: TGTGCCAGCAGCCGACTTAGCCCATACGAGCAGTACTTC. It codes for CASSRLSPYEQYF.

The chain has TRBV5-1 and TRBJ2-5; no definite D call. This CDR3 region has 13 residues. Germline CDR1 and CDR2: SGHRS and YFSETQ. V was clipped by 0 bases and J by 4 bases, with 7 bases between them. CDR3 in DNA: TGCGCCAGCAGCTTGGCTCCCCTAGAGACCCAGTACTTC. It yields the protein CASSLAPLETQYF.

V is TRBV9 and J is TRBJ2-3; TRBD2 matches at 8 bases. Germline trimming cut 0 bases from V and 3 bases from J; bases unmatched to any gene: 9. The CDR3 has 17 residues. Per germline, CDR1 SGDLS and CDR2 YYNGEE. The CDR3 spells CASSVGLAGGWTDTQYF. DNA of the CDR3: TGTGCCAGCAGCGTAGGCCTTGCGGGGGGTTGGACAGATACGCAGTATTTT.

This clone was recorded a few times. As DNA, the CDR3 is TGTGCCAGCAGTTTTCGGACTAGCGGGAGAAATGAGCAGTTCTTC. This encodes CASSFRTSGRNEQFF. This chain connects TRBV27 to TRBJ2-1; 13 nucleotides agree with TRBD2. The germline gives CDR1 MNHEY, CDR2 SMNVEV (reference sequence). This CDR3 has 15 amino acids. V shed 3 bases, J shed 7 bases, and the junction held 3 bases outside the gene matches.

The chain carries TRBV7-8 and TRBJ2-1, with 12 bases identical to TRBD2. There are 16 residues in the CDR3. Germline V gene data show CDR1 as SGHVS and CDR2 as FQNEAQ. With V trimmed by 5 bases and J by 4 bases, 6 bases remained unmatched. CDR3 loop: CASSPRTSGVYNEQFF. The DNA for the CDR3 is TGTGCCAGCAGCCCCCGGACTAGCGGGGTTTACAATGAGCAGTTCTTC.

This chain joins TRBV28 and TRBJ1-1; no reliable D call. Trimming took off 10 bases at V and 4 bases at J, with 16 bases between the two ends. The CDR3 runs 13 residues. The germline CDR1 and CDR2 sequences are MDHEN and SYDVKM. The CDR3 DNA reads TGTGCCACCGCAATGCCAGTTGTCACTGAAGCTTTCTTT. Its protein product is CATAMPVVTEAFF. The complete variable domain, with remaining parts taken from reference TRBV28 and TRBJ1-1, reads DVKVTQSSRYLVKRTGEKVFLECVQDMDHENMFWYRQDPGLGLRLIYFSYDVKMKEKGDIPEGYSVSREKKERFSLILESASTNQTSMYLCATAMPVVTEAFFGQGTRLTVV.

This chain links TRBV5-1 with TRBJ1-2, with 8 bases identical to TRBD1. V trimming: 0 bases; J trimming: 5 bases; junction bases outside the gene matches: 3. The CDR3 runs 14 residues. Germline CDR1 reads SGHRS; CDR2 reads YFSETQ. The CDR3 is CASSLAGGTYGYTF. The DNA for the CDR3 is TGCGCCAGCAGCTTGGCAGGGGGCACGTATGGCTACACCTTC.

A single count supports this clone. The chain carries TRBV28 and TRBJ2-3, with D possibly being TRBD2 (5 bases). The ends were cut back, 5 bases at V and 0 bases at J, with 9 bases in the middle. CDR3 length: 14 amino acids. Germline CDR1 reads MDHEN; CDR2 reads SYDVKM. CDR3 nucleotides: TGTGCCAGCAGTAGCAGGACTAGCACAGATACGCAGTATTTT. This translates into CASSSRTSTDTQYF.